The 28 T cell receptor beta chains reported below all come from one sample, sequenced in a study of T cell responses to AZD1222 COVID-19 vaccine. Sequencing used immunoSEQ multiplex PCR; TCRdb keeps in-frame clones, though not all of them. Counted here are roughly 36,000 clones, around 90% occurring once; the ten biggest clones make up 5.5% to 7%. This material consisted of peripheral blood, taken on day 0 of AZD1222 vaccination. The receptors shown here come from an adult in good health.

The chain employs TRBV28 and TRBJ2-3; 9 positions match TRBD2. Germline V CDR1 and CDR2: MDHEN, SYDVKM. The length of the CDR3 is 16 residues. V was pared by 4 bases and J by 4 bases, with 9 bases of the junction left unmatched. The CDR3 loop reads CASSSVAGERADTQYF. CDR3 nucleotide sequence: TGTGCCAGCAGTTCCGTAGCGGGAGAGAGGGCAGATACGCAGTATTTT.

This sequence joins TRBV20-1 and TRBJ1-2; no clear D gene. V gave up 3 bases and J gave up 10 bases, with 15 bases separating them. Germline V gene data show CDR1 as DFQATT and CDR2 as SNEGSKA (reference sequence). This CDR3 is built from 12 residues. The CDR3 bases are TGCAGTGCTAGTAGGGAGAGCCCGACCTACACCTTC. Protein product: CSASRESPTYTF.

The rearrangement uses TRBV5-1 and TRBJ2-7; D is ambiguous. V was pared by 0 bases and J by 0 bases, with 7 bases between. The CDR3 totals 14 residues. Per germline, CDR1 SGHRS and CDR2 YFSETQ. Here the CDR3 DNA reads TGCGCCAGCAGCTTGGTACAGAGCTCCTACGAGCAGTACTTC. The encoded protein is CASSLVQSSYEQYF. Full variable domain (remainder filled in from reference TRBV5-1 and TRBJ2-7): KAGVTQTPRYLIKTRGQQVTLSCSPISGHRSVSWYQQTPGQGLQFLFEYFSETQRNKGNFPGRFSGRQFSNSRSEMNVSTLELGDSALYLCASSLVQSSYEQYFGPGTRLTVT.

V and J are TRBV4-1 and TRBJ2-5; TRBD1 might be the D (6 bases). V lost 0 bases and J 2 bases, leaving 13 bases between the germline ends. Germline values: CDR1 MGHRA, CDR2 YSYEKL. The CDR3 sequence is 16 residues long. CDR3 protein: CASSQEQRGWQETQYF. CDR3 bases: TGCGCCAGCAGCCAAGAACAGAGGGGGTGGCAAGAGACCCAGTACTTC.

The chain is built from TRBV5-4 and TRBJ2-2; D uncertain. CDR1 and CDR2 (germline): SGHNT, YYREEE (reference sequence). This CDR3 has 16 residues. Deletions cut 0 bases from V and 0 bases from J, with 9 bases between. The CDR3 coding sequence is TGTGCCAGCAGCTTGGACTGGAGCCCGAACACCGGGGAGCTGTTTTTT. Translated, it gives CASSLDWSPNTGELFF.

J is TRBJ2-7 and V is TRBV5-5; TRBD1 might be the D (5 bases). CDR3 length: 14 amino acids. V lost 4 bases and J 2 bases, leaving 13 bases between the germline ends. Germline V CDR1 and CDR2: SGHKS, YYEKEE (reference sequence). CDR3 bases: TGTGCCAGCAGCACTACGGGCAGGGCCTACGAGCAGTACTTC. Its protein is CASSTTGRAYEQYF.

This sequence joins TRBV7-2 and TRBJ2-7; D might be TRBD2 (6 bases). The germline CDR1 and CDR2 sequences are SGHTA and FQGNSA. This CDR3 region has 18 residues. Trimming removed 3 bases at V and 3 bases at J, with 24 bases between. The CDR3 nucleotides are TGTGCCAGCAGCTTCACCGGCGGGACTTCTTTTAGGCACTACGAGCAGTACTTC. Translating it yields CASSFTGGTSFRHYEQYF.

The chain is built from TRBV18 and TRBJ2-1; 12 bases agree with TRBD2. This CDR3 region has 15 residues. Germline-derived CDR1 and CDR2 are KGHSH and LQKENI. V shed 0 bases, J shed 12 bases, and the junction held 6 bases outside the gene matches. The CDR3 spells CASSPPASGRAGQFF. In nucleotides, the CDR3 is TGTGCCAGCTCACCACCGGCTAGCGGGAGGGCCGGGCAGTTCTTC.

The chain combines TRBV2 with TRBJ2-1; 12 bases are a match to TRBD1. This CDR3 is built from 15 residues. After removal of 5 bases from V and 8 bases from J, the junction contained 7 bases not matched to a gene. Germline CDR1 and CDR2: SNHLY and FYNNEI. The CDR3 loop reads CASSPRDRGRDEQFF. For the CDR3, the DNA is TGTGCCAGCAGTCCCCGGGACAGGGGGCGAGATGAGCAGTTCTTC.

The chain has TRBV7-9 and TRBJ1-6, with D hard to call. In germline, CDR1 is SEHNR, CDR2 FQNEAQ (reference sequence). The CDR3 has 13 residues. The V end was cut by 8 bases, the J end by 8 bases, with 13 bases between. CDR3 residues: CASVAGVDSPLHF. For the CDR3, the DNA is TGTGCCAGCGTGGCAGGTGTAGATTCACCCCTCCACTTT.

J is TRBJ2-2 and V is TRBV6-4; TRBD1 matches at 8 bases. The CDR3 spans 14 residues. Trimming took 6 bases from V and 2 from J; bases not matched to a gene: 2. Germline lookup yields CDR1 MRHNA and CDR2 SNTAGT. The CDR3 spells CASRGTGNTGELFF. CDR3 nucleotides: TGTGCCAGCAGGGGGACAGGAAACACCGGGGAGCTGTTTTTT.

The chain combines TRBV5-4 with TRBJ1-3; D might be TRBD1 (6 bases). Germline values: CDR1 SGHNT, CDR2 YYREEE (reference sequence). V lost 4 bases and J 3 bases, leaving 17 bases between the germline ends. This CDR3 has 16 amino acids. The DNA of the CDR3 is TGTGCCAGCAGCGTTGGGGGCATCGCAAGTGGAAACACCATATATTTT. It translates to CASSVGGIASGNTIYF.

The CDR3 coding sequence is TGTGCCAGCAGCCCGGGGGCAGGCAATCAGCCCCAGCATTTT. It specifies CASSPGAGNQPQHF. The rearrangement joins TRBV27 to TRBJ1-5, with D perhaps TRBD1 (6 bases). Between the trimmed V and J ends, which lost 6 bases and 2 bases, there was a span of 11 bases. The CDR3 spans 14 residues. Germline V gene data show CDR1 as MNHEY and CDR2 as SMNVEV (reference sequence).

V and J are TRBV9 and TRBJ2-3; 13 nucleotides line up with TRBD2. Unmatched junction bases numbered 9, after V lost 4 bases and J lost 1 base. CDR1 is SGDLS, CDR2 YYNGEE, per germline. This CDR3 is 18 amino acids long. The CDR3 sequence is CASSPIGGTSGGTDTQYF. For the CDR3, the DNA is TGTGCCAGCAGCCCGATCGGAGGGACTAGCGGGGGCACAGATACGCAGTATTTT.

This rearrangement joins TRBV7-2 to TRBJ1-5; D gene uncertain. The V end lost 3 bases, the J end lost 4 bases, and 16 bases lay between the germline ends. The CDR3 totals 16 residues. Germline V CDR1 and CDR2: SGHTA, FQGNSA. For the CDR3, the DNA is TGTGCCAGCAGCTTGGGAGGTGGGTCTATGAATCAGCCCCAGCATTTT. Encoded protein: CASSLGGGSMNQPQHF.

The chain employs TRBV5-1 and TRBJ2-3; D not certain. CDR3 length: 11 residues. V was shortened by 2 bases and J by 2 bases, with 0 bases between the two germline ends. Germline V gene sequence: CDR1 SGHRS, CDR2 YFSETQ. CDR3 loop: CASSFTDTQYF. In DNA, the CDR3 is TGCGCCAGCAGCTTCACAGATACGCAGTATTTT.

The table lists this clone with a few counts. The rearrangement links TRBV16 to TRBJ2-5; TRBD1 or TRBD2 may be the D gene (5 bases each). This CDR3 is 17 amino acids long. Trimming shortened V by 4 bases and J by 7 bases, and 25 bases separated the two germline ends. CDR1 is KGHSY, CDR2 FQNENV, per germline. Written as DNA, the CDR3 is TGTGCCAGCAGCCGACCCCGGGGCTCTCTGAAGGTGCGGACCCAGTACTTC. Amino acids: CASSRPRGSLKVRTQYF.

The sample holds one count of this clone. The rearrangement joins TRBV28 to TRBJ1-6, with D possibly matching TRBD1 (5 bases). From germline, CDR1 is MDHEN and CDR2 SYDVKM. The CDR3 has 15 residues. Deletions cut 4 bases from V and 7 bases from J, with 14 bases between. The CDR3 nucleotides read TGTGCCAGCAGTTCCGCCGAGAGGGACAATTCACCCCTCCACTTT. Residues: CASSSAERDNSPLHF. The whole variable domain, filled in from reference TRBV28 and TRBJ1-6, reads DVKVTQSSRYLVKRTGEKVFLECVQDMDHENMFWYRQDPGLGLRLIYFSYDVKMKEKGDIPEGYSVSREKKERFSLILESASTNQTSMYLCASSSAERDNSPLHFGNGTRLTVT.

This sequence joins TRBV5-1 and TRBJ2-7; possibly TRBD1 for D (6 bases). The CDR3 runs 14 residues. Germline lookup yields CDR1 SGHRS and CDR2 YFSETQ. The V end lost 4 bases, the J end lost 3 bases, and 14 bases lay between the germline ends. For the CDR3, the DNA is TGCGCCAGCAGCCCCGGGACAACAAGCTACGAGCAGTACTTC. Protein: CASSPGTTSYEQYF.

This clone was found once. The V call is TRBV28, the J call TRBJ1-2; D unresolved. The CDR3 extends over 13 amino acids. From germline, CDR1 is MDHEN and CDR2 SYDVKM. V gave up 1 base and J gave up 8 bases, with 11 bases separating them. The CDR3 region has the DNA TGTGCCAGCAGTTTATCACCTCCCCGCGGCTACACCTTC. It translates to CASSLSPPRGYTF.

The chain employs TRBV13 and TRBJ1-5; no clear D gene. The CDR3 spans 12 residues. CDR1 and CDR2 (germline): PRHDT, FYEKMQ (reference sequence). Between the trimmed V and J ends, which lost 5 bases and 1 base, there was a span of 3 bases. CDR3 sequence reads: CASSQSNQPQHF. CDR3 sequence (DNA): TGTGCCAGCAGCCAGAGCAATCAGCCCCAGCATTTT.

The genes are TRBV19 and TRBJ2-3; D tentatively reads TRBD1 or TRBD2 (5 bases each). The germline gives CDR1 LNHDA, CDR2 SQIVND (reference sequence). V was clipped by 0 bases and J by 14 bases, with 15 bases between them. This CDR3 comprises 13 residues. The CDR3 sequence: CASSIDPRGAWYF. The CDR3, as DNA: TGTGCCAGTAGTATAGATCCGCGAGGGGCATGGTATTTT.

The J gene is TRBJ1-6, the V gene TRBV5-8; unclear D gene. The germline V and J ends were trimmed by 4 bases and 6 bases, with 14 bases remaining between them. This CDR3 comprises 15 residues. CDR1 SGHTS and CDR2 YDEGEE come from the germline V gene. The DNA of the CDR3 is TGTGCCAGCAGCCGCGTAGGCAGTCTTAATTCACCCCTCCACTTT. Translated: CASSRVGSLNSPLHF.

This clone turned up a few times. This chain uses TRBV13 with TRBJ1-6; weak D call: TRBD1 (5 bases). Germline V CDR1 and CDR2: PRHDT, FYEKMQ (reference sequence). The CDR3 has 14 residues. The V end lost 1 base, the J end lost 10 bases, and 11 bases lay between the germline ends. For the CDR3, the DNA is TGTGCCAGCAGCTTAGCAGGGAGCGGATCACCCCTCCACTTT. Translated: CASSLAGSGSPLHF.

The chain uses TRBV5-6 and TRBJ2-1; D possibly uses TRBD1 or TRBD2 (5 bases each). Looked up from germline, CDR1 is SGHDT and CDR2 is YYEEEE. Trimming took off 5 bases at V and 4 bases at J, with 16 bases between the two ends. The CDR3 is 15 amino acids. CDR3 in amino acids: CASSSNGAAYNEQFF. Written as DNA, the CDR3 is TGTGCCAGCAGTTCCAACGGGGCAGCATACAATGAGCAGTTCTTC.

V usage is TRBV20-1 and J usage is TRBJ2-7; TRBD1 aligns across 8 bases. Per germline, CDR1 DFQATT and CDR2 SNEGSKA (reference sequence). CDR3 length equals 11 residues. V lost 3 bases and J lost 13; bases outside the gene matches: 8. The CDR3 loop is CSAREQGVNYF. CDR3 nucleotides: TGCAGTGCTAGGGAACAGGGGGTCAATTACTTC.

In its sample, this clone ranks as large. The chain carries TRBV5-5 and TRBJ1-1; no firm D call. V was shortened by 1 base and J by 0 bases, with 4 bases between the two germline ends. This CDR3 region has 13 residues. CDR1 is SGHKS and CDR2 is YYEKEE in the germline V gene (reference sequence). CDR3 residues: CASSLRVNTEAFF. The CDR3, as DNA: TGTGCCAGCAGCTTGAGGGTGAACACTGAAGCTTTCTTT.

The CDR3 sequence: CASSQVHWGTTERDEQYF. In nucleotides, the CDR3 is TGTGCCAGCAGCCAAGTCCACTGGGGGACTACCGAACGTGACGAGCAGTACTTC. The chain uses TRBV14 and TRBJ2-7; TRBD2 aligns across 7 bases. CDR3 length: 18 amino acids. The J segment lost 5 bases and the V segment lost 1 base, leaving 17 bases of the junction unmatched. Germline lookup yields CDR1 SGHDN and CDR2 FVKESK.